This entry features one T cell receptor (beta chain) sequence. Its antigen is still unknown. The record originates from a study of T cells after yellow fever vaccination. Overall study context: Where fractions had low cell numbers, libraries were prepared from them with the SMART-Seq v4 Ultra Low Input RNA kit. Study conclusions and caveats: The secondary response peaked faster, at day 5 versus 15, but was weaker.

This CDR3 is built from 14 residues. Germline-derived CDR1 and CDR2 are SGHRS and YFSETQ. V dropped 0 bases and J dropped 7 bases, with 13 bases sitting between them. Synthesis of TCR cDNA relied on 5'RACE template switching, which attached a universal primer site and UMIs. TCRdb itself ran the 5' RACE reads through MiXCR, one entry per CDR3 protein. The sample gives roughly 400,000 distinct CDR3 sequences, under 20% of which show up once; roughly a sixth is in the top ten. The V call is TRBV5-1, the J call TRBJ1-1; D gene unclear. The sequence came from a man between 18 and 35 years old who received the YFV17D yellow fever vaccine. The starting material was PBMCs, obtained before the yellow fever booster vaccination. The CDR3 nucleotides read TGCGCCAGCAGCTTGGGGCTTTCTGGGGATGAAGCTTTCTTT. Encoded protein: CASSLGLSGDEAFF.